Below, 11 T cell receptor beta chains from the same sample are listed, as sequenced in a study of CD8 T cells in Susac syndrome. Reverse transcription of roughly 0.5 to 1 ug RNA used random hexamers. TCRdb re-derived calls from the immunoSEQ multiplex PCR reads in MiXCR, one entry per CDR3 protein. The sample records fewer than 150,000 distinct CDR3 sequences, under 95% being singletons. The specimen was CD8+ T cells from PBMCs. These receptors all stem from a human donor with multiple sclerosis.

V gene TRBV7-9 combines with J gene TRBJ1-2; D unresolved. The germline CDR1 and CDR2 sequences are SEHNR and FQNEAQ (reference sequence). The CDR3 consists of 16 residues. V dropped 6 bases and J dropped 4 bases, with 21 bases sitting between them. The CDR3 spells CASSGKTDFRSYGYTF. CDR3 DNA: TGTGCCAGCAGTGGGAAAACGGATTTTAGATCCTATGGCTACACCTTC.

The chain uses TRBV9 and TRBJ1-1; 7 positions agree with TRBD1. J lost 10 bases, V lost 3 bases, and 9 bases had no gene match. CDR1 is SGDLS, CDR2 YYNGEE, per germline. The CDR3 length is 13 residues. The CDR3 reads CASSATGEGAAFF. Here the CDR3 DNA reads TGTGCCAGCAGCGCTACAGGGGAAGGTGCAGCTTTCTTT.

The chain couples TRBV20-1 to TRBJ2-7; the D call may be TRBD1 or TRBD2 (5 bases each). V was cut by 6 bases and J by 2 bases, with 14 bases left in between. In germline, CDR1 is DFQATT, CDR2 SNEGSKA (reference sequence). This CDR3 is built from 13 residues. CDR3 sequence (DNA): TGCAGTGCCGGGGACGGGTCTACCTACGAGCAGTACTTC. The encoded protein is CSAGDGSTYEQYF.

CDR3 DNA sequence: TGCAGTGCGGACGAGGCGAGCGGGAGGGTCCCCCCCCCAAGCTCCTACAATGAGCAGTTCTTC. Translated, it gives CSADEASGRVPPPSSYNEQFF. The chain has TRBV20-1 and TRBJ2-1, with TRBD2 matching over 10 bases. The ends lost 6 bases at V and 0 bases at J; junction bases unmatched: 23. Germline CDR1 DFQATT, CDR2 SNEGSKA (reference sequence). This CDR3 is built from 21 residues.

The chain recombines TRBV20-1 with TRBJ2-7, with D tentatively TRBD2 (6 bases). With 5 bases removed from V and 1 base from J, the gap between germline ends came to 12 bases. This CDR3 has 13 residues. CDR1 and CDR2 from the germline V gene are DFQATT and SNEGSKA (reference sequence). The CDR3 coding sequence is TGCAGTGCTCCCGGGACTTCGTCCTACGAGCAGTACTTC. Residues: CSAPGTSSYEQYF.

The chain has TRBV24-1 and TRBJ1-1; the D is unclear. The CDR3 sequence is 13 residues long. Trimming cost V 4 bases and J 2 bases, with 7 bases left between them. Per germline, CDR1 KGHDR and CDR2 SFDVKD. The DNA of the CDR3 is TGTGCCACCAGTGAGTCACCAAACACTGAAGCTTTCTTT. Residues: CATSESPNTEAFF.

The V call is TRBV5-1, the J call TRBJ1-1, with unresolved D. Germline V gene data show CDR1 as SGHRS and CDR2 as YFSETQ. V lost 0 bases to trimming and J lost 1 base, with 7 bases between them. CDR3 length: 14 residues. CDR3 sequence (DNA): TGCGCCAGCAGCTTGGGCCTACGGAACACTGAAGCTTTCTTT. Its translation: CASSLGLRNTEAFF.

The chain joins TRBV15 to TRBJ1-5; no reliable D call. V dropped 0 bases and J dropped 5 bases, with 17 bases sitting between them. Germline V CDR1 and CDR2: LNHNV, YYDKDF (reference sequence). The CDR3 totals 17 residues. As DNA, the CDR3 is TGTGCCACCAGCAGAGATGATGTGGCAGCGGGGTATCAGCCCCAGCATTTT. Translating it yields CATSRDDVAAGYQPQHF.

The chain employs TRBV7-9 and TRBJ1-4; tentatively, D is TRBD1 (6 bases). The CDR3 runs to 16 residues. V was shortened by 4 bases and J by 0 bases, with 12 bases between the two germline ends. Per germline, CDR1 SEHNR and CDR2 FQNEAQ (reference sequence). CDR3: CASSWDNHATNEKLFF. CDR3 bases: TGTGCCAGCAGCTGGGACAACCATGCAACTAATGAAAAACTGTTTTTT.

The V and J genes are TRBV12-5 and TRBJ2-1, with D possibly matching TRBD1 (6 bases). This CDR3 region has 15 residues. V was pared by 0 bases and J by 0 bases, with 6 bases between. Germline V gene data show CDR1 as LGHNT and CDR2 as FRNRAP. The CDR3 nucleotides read TGTGCTAGTGGTTTGGTACAGGGCTCCTACAATGAGCAGTTCTTC. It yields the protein CASGLVQGSYNEQFF. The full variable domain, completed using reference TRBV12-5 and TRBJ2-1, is DARVTQTPRHKVTEMGQEVTMRCQPILGHNTVFWYRQTMMQGLELLAYFRNRAPLDDSGMPKDRFSAEMPDATLATLKIQPSEPRDSAVYFCASGLVQGSYNEQFFGPGTRLTVL.

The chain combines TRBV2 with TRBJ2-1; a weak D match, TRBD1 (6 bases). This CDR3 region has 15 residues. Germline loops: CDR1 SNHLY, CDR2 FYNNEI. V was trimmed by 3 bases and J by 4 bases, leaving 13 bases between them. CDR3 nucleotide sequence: TGTGCCAGCAGTGAGGGGACACTTCTTTACAATGAGCAGTTCTTC. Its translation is CASSEGTLLYNEQFF. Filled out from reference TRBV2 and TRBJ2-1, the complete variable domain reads EPEVTQTPSHQVTQMGQEVILRCVPISNHLYFYWYRQILGQKVEFLVSFYNNEISEKSEIFDDQFSVERPDGSNFTLKIRSTKLEDSAMYFCASSEGTLLYNEQFFGPGTRLTVL.